The next 21 T cell receptor beta chains were all read from a single sample in a study of cytomegalovirus exposure and HLA in healthy donors. TCRdb's table, derived via immunoSEQ multiplex PCR, lists solely in-frame clones and lacks some. The top ten hold 2% to 2.5% of the sample, which has some 210,000 clones, 87% seen once. Source material: PBMCs. The receptors were gathered from a woman aged 18-35 years in good health and CMV-seropositive.

This clone was detected only a few times. With a much larger clone just one base away, this may be a read error. The genes are TRBV7-3 and TRBJ2-1, with 7 bases matching TRBD1. This CDR3 comprises 12 residues. The germline V gene has CDR1 SGHTA and CDR2 FQGTGA. Germline trimming cut 4 bases from V and 7 bases from J; bases unmatched to any gene: 1. DNA for the CDR3: TGTGCCAGCAGCTCACAGGGGAATGAGCAGTTCTTC. Encoded protein: CASSSQGNEQFF.

The table lists this clone with a count of one. The chain carries TRBV27 and TRBJ2-3, with D perhaps TRBD2 (6 bases). CDR1 is MNHEY, CDR2 SMNVEV, per germline (reference sequence). V shed 5 bases and J shed 4 bases, with 10 bases lying between them. This CDR3 is 13 amino acids long. As DNA, the CDR3 is TGTGCCAGCAGTACCGGAGGGGCAGATACGCAGTATTTT. Protein product: CASSTGGADTQYF.

V usage is TRBV27 and J usage is TRBJ2-5; TRBD1 matches 7 bases. This CDR3 has 14 amino acids. Germline CDR1 is MNHEY and CDR2 is SMNVEV (reference sequence). V trimming: 2 bases; J trimming: 1 base; junction bases outside the gene matches: 1. CDR3 protein: CASSLDRAQETQYF. The CDR3 region has the DNA TGTGCCAGCAGTTTAGACAGGGCCCAAGAGACCCAGTACTTC.

This clone appeared once. The chain employs TRBV5-6 and TRBJ2-1, with 7 bases matching TRBD2. CDR3 size: 17 residues. The germline gives CDR1 SGHDT, CDR2 YYEEEE. The V segment lost 6 bases and the J segment 4 bases; nucleotides outside the gene matches: 16. CDR3 sequence reads: CASNGLLAGVGYNEQFF. CDR3 DNA: TGTGCCAGCAACGGCTTGTTGGCGGGGGTGGGATACAATGAGCAGTTCTTC.

The chain links TRBV28 to TRBJ2-4; 10 bases match TRBD2. Germline trimming cut 5 bases from V and 0 bases from J; bases unmatched to any gene: 4. In germline, CDR1 is MDHEN, CDR2 SYDVKM. This CDR3 is built from 16 residues. CDR3 sequence reads: CASSLGLARAKNIQYF. CDR3 in DNA: TGTGCCAGCAGTCTGGGACTAGCGAGAGCCAAAAACATTCAGTACTTC.

This clone appeared a few times. The chain uses TRBV30 and TRBJ1-2, with TRBD1 identical over 7 bases. CDR3 length: 13 amino acids. Losses at the gene ends were 4 bases for V and 7 bases for J; bases not matched to a gene: 9. Germline-derived CDR1 and CDR2 are GTSNPN and SVGIG (reference sequence). The CDR3 bases are TGTGCCTGGATATACAGGGGAGCGTTTGGCTACACCTTC. It encodes CAWIYRGAFGYTF.

The genes are TRBV27 and TRBJ2-7, with 12 positions matching TRBD1. The CDR3 is made up of 17 amino acids. Losses at the gene ends were 5 bases for V and 1 base for J; bases not matched to a gene: 9. Per the germline V gene, CDR1 is MNHEY and CDR2 is SMNVEV (reference sequence). CDR3 DNA sequence: TGTGCCAGCAGTCCAAAAGGGACAGGGGGCAATTCCTACGAGCAGTACTTC. It encodes CASSPKGTGGNSYEQYF.

The V and J genes are TRBV11-2 and TRBJ1-4; D may be TRBD1 (5 bases). Trimming cost V 5 bases and J 4 bases, with 11 bases left between them. The CDR3 covers 14 residues. The V gene's germline CDR1 is SGHAT and CDR2 FQNNGV. CDR3 bases: TGTGCCAGCAGCCCGGGACTTAATAATGAAAAACTGTTTTTT. Protein: CASSPGLNNEKLFF.

This clone occurred once. The chain recombines TRBV7-2 with TRBJ1-2; the D is unclear. V lost 5 bases, J lost 5 bases, and 18 bases lay in between. Germline CDR1 is SGHTA and CDR2 is FQGNSA. The CDR3 has 15 residues. The CDR3 loop is CASSAATQTLYGYTF. In DNA form, the CDR3 reads TGTGCCAGCAGCGCGGCAACACAAACGTTGTATGGCTACACCTTC. Combining the CDR3 with reference TRBV7-2 and TRBJ1-2 gives the whole variable domain GAGVSQSPSNKVTEKGKDVELRCDPISGHTALYWYRQSLGQGLEFLIYFQGNSAPDKSGLPSDRFSAERTGGSVSTLTIQRTQQEDSAVYLCASSAATQTLYGYTFGSGTRLTVV.

The J gene is TRBJ1-2, the V gene TRBV5-1; 7 nucleotides match TRBD1. Germline V gene data show CDR1 as SGHRS and CDR2 as YFSETQ. The CDR3 covers 14 residues. The V gene end was trimmed by 0 bases and the J gene end by 3 bases; junction bases not matched to a gene: 2. The CDR3 nucleotides read TGCGCCAGCAGCTTGGGACAGGGATACTATGGCTACACCTTC. Translating gives CASSLGQGYYGYTF.

This rearrangement joins TRBV30 to TRBJ2-1, with TRBD1 as a possible D gene (7 bases). The CDR3 is 13 residues long. The germline gives CDR1 GTSNPN, CDR2 SVGIG (reference sequence). V lost 1 base and J lost 7, with 11 bases in between. CDR3 region: CAWSESGGNEQFF. The CDR3 nucleotides are TGTGCCTGGAGTGAGTCAGGGGGGAATGAGCAGTTCTTC.

The genes are TRBV13 and TRBJ2-7, with TRBD1 identical over 12 bases. The CDR3 loop spans 14 amino acids. CDR1 and CDR2 from the germline V gene are PRHDT and FYEKMQ (reference sequence). V lost 2 bases to trimming and J lost 7 bases; unmatched junction nucleotides: 3. DNA of the CDR3: TGTGCCAGCAGCTTAAGGGACAGGGGGCTTGAGCAGTACTTC. Translated: CASSLRDRGLEQYF.

Sample share makes this clone medium-sized. The rearrangement links TRBV4-2 to TRBJ2-7; D perhaps matches TRBD2 (6 bases). CDR3 length equals 15 residues. The V end was cut by 5 bases, the J end by 3 bases, with 17 bases between. Germline V gene lookup returns CDR1 LGHNA and CDR2 YNFKEQ. The CDR3 reads CASSTNPDGGYEQYF. Here the CDR3 DNA reads TGTGCCAGCAGCACGAACCCAGACGGGGGCTACGAGCAGTACTTC.

The chain has TRBV28 and TRBJ2-7; 7 bases are shared with TRBD1. With V trimmed by 5 bases and J by 5 bases, 15 bases remained unmatched. This CDR3 contains 16 residues. Germline CDR1 reads MDHEN; CDR2 reads SYDVKM. Written as DNA, the CDR3 is TGTGCCAGCAGTCCCCGGACAGGCCATCCGGTAGACGAGCAGTACTTC. Translated, it gives CASSPRTGHPVDEQYF.

The V call is TRBV9, the J call TRBJ1-1, with 7 bases identical to TRBD1. After removal of 2 bases from V and 1 base from J, the junction contained 2 bases not matched to a gene. The germline V gene encodes CDR1 SGDLS and CDR2 YYNGEE. CDR3 size: 14 residues. CDR3 amino acids: CASSVGQANTEAFF. The DNA of the CDR3 is TGTGCCAGCAGCGTCGGACAGGCGAACACTGAAGCTTTCTTT.

The V gene is TRBV27, the J gene TRBJ2-2; 7 positions agree with TRBD2. The germline gives CDR1 MNHEY, CDR2 SMNVEV (reference sequence). CDR3 length: 15 amino acids. The V segment lost 5 bases and the J segment 7 bases; nucleotides outside the gene matches: 10. CDR3 coding DNA: TGTGCCAGCAGTCCGTCAGCGGGGTTGGGCGGGGAGCTGTTTTTT. This sequence encodes CASSPSAGLGGELFF.

The chain carries TRBV25-1 and TRBJ2-4, with TRBD2 matching 7 bases. V dropped 7 bases and J dropped 1; count of bases not matched to a gene: 7. Germline V gives CDR1 MGHDK, CDR2 SYGVNS. CDR3 length: 15 amino acids. CDR3 sequence: CASTEGGSAKNIQYF. The CDR3 nucleotides read TGTGCCAGCACGGAGGGCGGGAGCGCCAAAAACATTCAGTACTTC.

J is TRBJ2-2 and V is TRBV2, with 10 bases aligning to TRBD2. The CDR3 extends over 15 amino acids. The V and J ends lost 5 bases and 7 bases, in that order; junction bases with no gene match: 7. CDR1 and CDR2 (germline): SNHLY, FYNNEI. The DNA for the CDR3 is TGTGCCAGCAGTCTGACTAGCGGGCGCGGCGGGGAGCTGTTTTTT. Translation: CASSLTSGRGGELFF. The whole variable domain, filled in from reference TRBV2 and TRBJ2-2, reads EPEVTQTPSHQVTQMGQEVILRCVPISNHLYFYWYRQILGQKVEFLVSFYNNEISEKSEIFDDQFSVERPDGSNFTLKIRSTKLEDSAMYFCASSLTSGRGGELFFGEGSRLTVL.

The chain recombines TRBV30 with TRBJ2-7; TRBD2 aligns across 8 bases. Germline V lookup: CDR1 GTSNPN, CDR2 SVGIG (reference sequence). CDR3 length: 14 residues. Losses at the gene ends were 3 bases for V and 2 bases for J; bases not matched to a gene: 6. The CDR3 nucleotides are TGTGCCTGGAGGGTTAGCGGGATGACCTACGAGCAGTACTTC. This codes for CAWRVSGMTYEQYF.

This clone has just one count. V usage is TRBV2 and J usage is TRBJ2-6; D perhaps matches TRBD1 (5 bases). CDR1 and CDR2 from the germline V gene are SNHLY and FYNNEI. CDR3 size: 16 residues. Trimming shortened V by 4 bases and J by 2 bases, and 12 bases separated the two germline ends. Written as DNA, the CDR3 is TGTGCCAGCAGTGTGGCAGGGCGGACTGGGGCCAACGTCCTGACTTTC. Translating it yields CASSVAGRTGANVLTF.

The chain recombines TRBV27 with TRBJ2-3, with 7 bases matching TRBD1. This CDR3 is built from 15 residues. Per germline, CDR1 MNHEY and CDR2 SMNVEV (reference sequence). V lost 5 bases and J lost 1; bases outside the gene matches: 6. The chain's CDR3 is CASSLRDRRTDTQYF. CDR3 nucleotides: TGTGCCAGCAGTCTCCGGGACAGACGCACAGATACGCAGTATTTT.